Presented here are 23 T cell receptor beta chains from one specimen sequenced in a study of PD-L1 blockade in urothelial cancer. Indicated time point: pretreatment peripheral blood. Profiling relied on immunoSEQ multiplex PCR, and the TCRdb table lists in-frame clones only, not all of them. The data contain tens of thousands of clones, around four fifths of them singletons. This specimen was PBMCs, taken around atezolizumab (anti-PD-L1) treatment. The receptors originated from a man older than 75 with urothelial cancer.

The chain joins TRBV6-5 to TRBJ1-1, with 9 nucleotides matching TRBD1. CDR1 and CDR2 from the germline V gene are MNHEY and SVGAGI. Trimming at V came to 8 bases and at J to 4 bases, leaving 8 bases not matched to a gene. This CDR3 comprises 14 residues. CDR3 in amino acids: CASGNRGLTTEAFF. CDR3 nucleotides: TGTGCCAGCGGAAACAGGGGGCTCACCACTGAAGCTTTCTTT.

The chain joins TRBV5-1 to TRBJ2-5; 8 bases are shared with TRBD1. V was pared by 3 bases and J by 4 bases, with 8 bases of the junction left unmatched. This CDR3 comprises 15 residues. In germline, CDR1 is SGHRS, CDR2 YFSETQ. This chain's CDR3 is CASSSGQGDRETQYF. CDR3 in DNA: TGCGCCAGCAGCTCCGGACAGGGAGATCGAGAGACCCAGTACTTC.

The chain uses TRBV2 and TRBJ2-1; TRBD1 is a possible D gene (6 bases). With 7 bases removed from V and 2 bases from J, the gap between germline ends came to 9 bases. The CDR3 is 13 amino acids. Germline-derived CDR1 and CDR2 are SNHLY and FYNNEI. CDR3 sequence reads: CASIKGAYNEQFF. CDR3 DNA sequence: TGTGCCAGCATTAAGGGGGCCTACAATGAGCAGTTCTTC.

The chain has TRBV5-1 and TRBJ2-5; no firm D call. V lost 0 bases and J 4 bases, leaving 7 bases between the germline ends. The CDR3 totals 13 residues. The V gene's germline CDR1 is SGHRS and CDR2 YFSETQ. CDR3 amino acids: CASSLGAGETQYF. The CDR3 nucleotides read TGCGCCAGCAGCTTGGGGGCCGGAGAGACCCAGTACTTC.

This clone has just a few counts. This chain joins TRBV6-1 and TRBJ1-1; 7 positions agree with TRBD1. V dropped 6 bases and J dropped 2; count of bases not matched to a gene: 6. This CDR3 comprises 14 residues. Germline V CDR1 and CDR2: MNHNS, SASEGT. The CDR3 reads CASRGQGGNTEAFF. CDR3 bases: TGTGCCAGCAGAGGTCAGGGGGGAAACACTGAAGCTTTCTTT.

The chain employs TRBV28 and TRBJ2-1; 8 nucleotides align to TRBD2. Trimming removed 3 bases from V and 5 bases from J; junction bases left unmatched: 6. The CDR3 totals 15 residues. Germline V gene data show CDR1 as MDHEN and CDR2 as SYDVKM. The CDR3 region is CASSFLTSENNEQFF. The DNA for the CDR3 is TGTGCCAGCAGTTTTCTGACTAGCGAAAACAATGAGCAGTTCTTC.

In regard to this clone: Sequence at one end of the junction differs from germline and may be a read error. The rearrangement uses TRBV11-2 and TRBJ2-7; TRBD2 matches 7 bases. Per the germline V gene, CDR1 is SGHAT and CDR2 is FQNNGV. This CDR3 is built from 16 residues. The CDR3 DNA is TGTGCCAGCAGTTTAGGGTCTAGCGGTTCCCTTTACGAGCAGTACTTC. This encodes CASSLGSSGSLYEQYF.

Only a few counts were recorded for this clone. This chain joins TRBV20-1 and TRBJ1-4; weak D call: TRBD1 (6 bases). Germline lookup yields CDR1 DFQATT and CDR2 SNEGSKA (reference sequence). Trimming removed 0 bases at V and 13 bases at J, with 9 bases between. The CDR3 has 11 residues. The CDR3 spells CSARDIRGLFF. The CDR3 DNA follows: TGCAGTGCTAGAGATATCAGGGGACTGTTTTTT.

This clone was observed a handful of times. The rearrangement links TRBV6-1 to TRBJ2-7; 9 bases match TRBD1. This CDR3 is built from 14 residues. The junction had 4 bases not matched to a gene; V was cut back by 4 bases and J by 3 bases. Per germline, CDR1 MNHNS and CDR2 SASEGT. This chain's CDR3 is CASSGDRGIYEQYF. The CDR3 DNA is TGTGCCAGCAGTGGAGACAGGGGGATCTACGAGCAGTACTTC.

The chain is built from TRBV4-3 and TRBJ2-1, with a possible D match to TRBD2 (6 bases). The V end lost 0 bases, the J end lost 6 bases, and 12 bases lay between the germline ends. This CDR3 region has 15 residues. Germline V gene data show CDR1 as LGHNA and CDR2 as YSLEER. The CDR3 bases are TGCGCCAGCAGCCAAGAACTGGGGACTTTCAATGAGCAGTTCTTC. It translates to CASSQELGTFNEQFF.

The chain joins TRBV7-2 to TRBJ2-7; the match to TRBD2 covers 7 bases. J was trimmed by 2 bases and V by 5 bases; bases with no gene match: 6. Germline V gives CDR1 SGHTA, CDR2 FQGNSA. The CDR3 has 14 residues. CDR3 residues: CASSASGKAYEQYF. The CDR3, as DNA: TGTGCCAGCAGCGCCAGCGGGAAGGCCTACGAGCAGTACTTC.

V usage is TRBV27 and J usage is TRBJ1-1; TRBD1 matches at 8 bases. The CDR3 is 14 residues long. The germline gives CDR1 MNHEY, CDR2 SMNVEV (reference sequence). Trimming cost V 5 bases and J 7 bases; bases outside gene matches: 9. CDR3 in amino acids: CASSPLDRGGEAFF. CDR3 coding DNA: TGTGCCAGCAGTCCCCTTGACAGGGGTGGTGAAGCTTTCTTT.

This clone was picked up a small number of times. The chain has TRBV18 and TRBJ2-7; D is ambiguous. V was trimmed by 4 bases and J by 2 bases, leaving 9 bases between them. The CDR3 loop spans 13 amino acids. CDR1 KGHSH and CDR2 LQKENI come from the germline V gene. CDR3 protein: CASSRLSAYEQYF. The CDR3 DNA follows: TGTGCCAGCTCACGATTGAGCGCCTACGAGCAGTACTTC.

The rearrangement links TRBV19 to TRBJ1-5; 7 bases match TRBD1. The CDR3 consists of 13 residues. Trimming removed 1 base from V and 6 bases from J; junction bases left unmatched: 0. CDR1 and CDR2 (germline): LNHDA, SQIVND (reference sequence). CDR3 region: CASSIGTGQPQHF. The CDR3 DNA follows: TGTGCCAGTAGTATAGGGACAGGTCAGCCCCAGCATTTT.

The chain joins TRBV10-3 to TRBJ2-6; the match to TRBD1 covers 8 bases. The germline CDR1 and CDR2 sequences are ENHRY and SYGVKD. Losses at the gene ends were 8 bases for V and 0 bases for J; bases not matched to a gene: 15. CDR3 length: 19 amino acids. The CDR3 sequence is CAISPAGGTGFSGANVLTF. In nucleotides, the CDR3 is TGTGCCATCTCCCCCGCCGGCGGGACAGGATTCTCTGGGGCCAACGTCCTGACTTTC.

The CDR3 DNA follows: TGTGCCAGCAGGGAGCAAACGAACACCGGGGAGCTGTTTTTT. It specifies CASREQTNTGELFF. V gene TRBV2 combines with J gene TRBJ2-2; D gene unclear. V was shortened by 6 bases and J by 0 bases, with 8 bases between the two germline ends. CDR3 length: 14 amino acids. From germline, CDR1 is SNHLY and CDR2 FYNNEI.

This chain joins TRBV6-5 and TRBJ2-7, with a tentative D call TRBD1 (5 bases). CDR1 and CDR2 from the germline V gene are MNHEY and SVGAGI. The CDR3 is 15 residues long. V was cut by 4 bases and J by 3 bases, with 16 bases left in between. The CDR3 bases are TGTGCCAGCAGTTTCACCCAGGGCTCCGTCTACGAGCAGTACTTC. It encodes CASSFTQGSVYEQYF.

This clone was detected only a few times. This chain links TRBV5-1 with TRBJ1-1, with D maybe TRBD1 (6 bases). CDR1 is SGHRS and CDR2 is YFSETQ in the germline V gene. V lost 0 bases to trimming and J lost 4 bases, with 16 bases between them. This CDR3 has 16 amino acids. This chain's CDR3 is CASSLDPAGVATEAFF. The CDR3 DNA reads as TGCGCCAGCAGCTTGGATCCGGCAGGGGTGGCCACTGAAGCTTTCTTT.

The V and J genes are TRBV5-1 and TRBJ2-5; D perhaps matches TRBD1 (5 bases). CDR3 length: 13 amino acids. With 5 bases removed from V and 1 base from J, the gap between germline ends came to 9 bases. Germline V gene lookup returns CDR1 SGHRS and CDR2 YFSETQ. DNA of the CDR3: TGCGCCAGCAGTCCTGACAGCCAAGAGACCCAGTACTTC. This encodes CASSPDSQETQYF.

This clone showed up just a few times. The CDR3 DNA follows: TGTGCCAGCAGCGCTGGGACAGGGCGGCGGGGCTACACCTTC. Translating gives CASSAGTGRRGYTF. The chain is built from TRBV9 and TRBJ1-2, with TRBD1 matching over 9 bases. J gave up 8 bases and V 3 bases, and 8 bases lay outside the gene matches. The germline CDR1 and CDR2 sequences are SGDLS and YYNGEE. This CDR3 spans 14 amino acids.

This sequence joins TRBV10-1 and TRBJ2-1; TRBD1 is a possible D gene (6 bases). Germline V CDR1 and CDR2: WNHNN, SYGVQD (reference sequence). Deletions cut 5 bases from V and 9 bases from J, with 14 bases between. The CDR3 has 13 amino acids. The CDR3 DNA sequence: TGCGCCAGCAGTCTGCTCTTAGGGGGTGAGCAGTTCTTC. It codes for CASSLLLGGEQFF.

The chain uses TRBV5-4 and TRBJ1-2; D uncertain. The V end was cut by 0 bases, the J end by 4 bases, with 7 bases between. Germline CDR1 SGHNT, CDR2 YYREEE (reference sequence). CDR3 length equals 13 residues. The CDR3 region has the DNA TGTGCCAGCAGCTTGGACAGTTTCTATGGCTACACCTTC. It is translated as CASSLDSFYGYTF.

The rearrangement links TRBV5-6 to TRBJ1-2, with D possibly TRBD1 on 6 matching bases. The length of the CDR3 is 15 residues. Trimming pared 4 bases from V and 1 base from J, leaving 14 bases between. Germline V lookup: CDR1 SGHDT, CDR2 YYEEEE. CDR3 sequence reads: CASSPQGQNNYGYTF. The DNA for the CDR3 is TGTGCCAGCAGCCCCCAGGGGCAAAATAACTATGGCTACACCTTC.